The 10 T cell receptor beta chains given below trace back to one sample, sequenced in a study of beta chain features in type 1 diabetes. The study reverse transcribed the entire isolated RNA, so it sequenced expressed TCRB transcripts. Libraries were prepared by immunoSEQ multiplex PCR; TCRdb keeps only in-frame clonotypes and omits some of them. The sample shows about 620,000 clones, about a sixth of them seen only once. The sample consisted of naive CD4+ T cells from blood. Receptors were obtained from a man between 18 and 29 years old in good health.

CDR3 sequence: CASLLGTGVDTGELFF. The CDR3 nucleotides are TGTGCCAGTCTCTTGGGGACAGGGGTAGACACCGGGGAGCTGTTTTTT. The chain employs TRBV19 and TRBJ2-2; TRBD1 matches at 10 bases. The CDR3 is made up of 16 amino acids. V shed 8 bases, J shed 3 bases, and the junction held 9 bases outside the gene matches. The germline gives CDR1 LNHDA, CDR2 SQIVND (reference sequence).

J is TRBJ2-3 and V is TRBV20-1; D gene unclear. The CDR3 has 11 amino acids. Germline V gives CDR1 DFQATT, CDR2 SNEGSKA (reference sequence). V lost 6 bases and J 3 bases, leaving 7 bases between the germline ends. Written as DNA, the CDR3 is TGCAGTGCCGCCCTAACAGATACGCAGTATTTT. Translating gives CSAALTDTQYF.

The chain has TRBV15 and TRBJ1-5, with D unresolved. CDR3 length equals 12 residues. With 1 base removed from V and 5 bases from J, the gap between germline ends came to 3 bases. Per germline, CDR1 LNHNV and CDR2 YYDKDF (reference sequence). This chain's CDR3 is CATSRGYQPQHF. The CDR3 nucleotides read TGTGCCACCAGCAGAGGCTATCAGCCCCAGCATTTT.

The rearrangement links TRBV7-3 to TRBJ2-2; TRBD2 matches 13 bases. This CDR3 region has 16 residues. CDR1 SGHTA and CDR2 FQGTGA come from the germline V gene. V shed 5 bases, J shed 7 bases, and the junction held 7 bases outside the gene matches. The CDR3 loop reads CASSPDRLAGGGELFF. CDR3 coding DNA: TGTGCCAGCAGCCCGGACCGACTAGCGGGAGGCGGGGAGCTGTTTTTT.

In nucleotides, the CDR3 is TGCGCCAGCAGCCAAGCCTCGACCGTAACCTACGAGCAGTACTTC. Residues: CASSQASTVTYEQYF. The chain combines TRBV4-1 with TRBJ2-7; D gene uncertain. V dropped 1 base and J dropped 2 bases, with 12 bases sitting between them. The CDR3 extends over 15 amino acids. Looked up from germline, CDR1 is MGHRA and CDR2 is YSYEKL.

CDR3 residues: CASSHLTGSRGMAEAFF. The CDR3 nucleotides are TGTGCCAGCAGCCACCTGACAGGGTCAAGGGGTATGGCTGAAGCTTTCTTT. V and J are TRBV14 and TRBJ1-1; 7 positions match TRBD1. After removal of 3 bases from V and 6 bases from J, the junction contained 16 bases not matched to a gene. The CDR3 is 17 residues long. Germline V gene sequence: CDR1 SGHDN, CDR2 FVKESK.

This clone was detected a few times. The chain recombines TRBV25-1 with TRBJ1-2; possibly TRBD1 for D (5 bases). Per germline, CDR1 MGHDK and CDR2 SYGVNS. V lost 1 base and J lost 5, with 14 bases in between. There are 15 residues in the CDR3. The CDR3 loop is CASSEWRAGLYGYTF. In DNA, the CDR3 is TGTGCCAGCAGTGAATGGAGGGCAGGGTTATATGGCTACACCTTC.

The chain has TRBV5-4 and TRBJ2-1, with 8 bases fitting TRBD1. This CDR3 spans 16 amino acids. Unmatched junction bases numbered 12, after V lost 6 bases and J lost 4 bases. Germline CDR1 SGHNT, CDR2 YYREEE (reference sequence). The CDR3 bases are TGTGCCAGCACCGGACAGGGACGAAAGACGTACAATGAGCAGTTCTTC. It yields the protein CASTGQGRKTYNEQFF.

The chain carries TRBV29-1 and TRBJ2-1; D not resolved. This CDR3 is built from 14 residues. CDR1 SQVTM and CDR2 ANQGSEA come from the germline V gene. The V gene lost 2 bases and the J gene lost 2 bases, with 10 bases spanning the gap. The CDR3, as DNA: TGCAGCGTTGAACCAAGGCTCGCCTACAATGAGCAGTTCTTC. Protein product: CSVEPRLAYNEQFF.

The CDR3 loop reads CASSQDTVHSNQPQHF. CDR3 in DNA: TGTGCCAGCAGCCAAGATACCGTCCACTCCAATCAGCCCCAGCATTTT. The chain recombines TRBV4-2 with TRBJ1-5, with no clear D. The CDR3 runs 16 residues. Germline CDR1 and CDR2: LGHNA and YNFKEQ. Trimming took off 0 bases at V and 3 bases at J, with 12 bases between the two ends.